The 21 T cell receptor beta chains listed next were all sequenced from one sample in a study of blood T cell repertoires in COVID-19. Clones were sequenced by immunoSEQ multiplex PCR, and TCRdb holds only the in-frame ones, with some missing. Of approximately 180,000 clones listed, 65% to 80% were seen once; the top ten hold about a sixth. Sequenced input: PBMCs or T cells enriched from blood (not recorded which). These TCRs come from a woman in her forties or fifties with acute COVID-19.

The chain recombines TRBV10-3 with TRBJ1-3; D possibly corresponds to TRBD1 (5 bases). The CDR3 contains 15 residues. Germline values: CDR1 ENHRY, CDR2 SYGVKD. V was trimmed by 6 bases and J by 3 bases, leaving 15 bases between them. The CDR3 DNA reads as TGTGCCATCAGCCCCGCAGCAGGGCTTGGAAACACCATATATTTT. Translating it yields CAISPAAGLGNTIYF.

As to this clone: The same CDR3 can be traced to other DNA sequences in this sample. The chain is built from TRBV2 and TRBJ1-4; unclear D gene. V was trimmed by 5 bases and J by 1 base, leaving 11 bases between them. The CDR3 consists of 15 residues. Germline V gene sequence: CDR1 SNHLY, CDR2 FYNNEI. CDR3 amino acids: CASSLESGTNEKLFF. DNA for the CDR3: TGTGCCAGCAGTTTAGAGTCGGGAACTAATGAAAAACTGTTTTTT.

The rearrangement uses TRBV9 and TRBJ1-2, with TRBD1 matching 8 bases. Germline V gene sequence: CDR1 SGDLS, CDR2 YYNGEE. Losses at the gene ends were 4 bases for V and 2 bases for J; bases not matched to a gene: 10. CDR3 length: 16 amino acids. The CDR3: CASSPTPGQANYGYTF. In DNA, the CDR3 is TGTGCCAGCAGCCCAACTCCGGGACAGGCAAACTATGGCTACACCTTC.

The V and J genes are TRBV4-3 and TRBJ1-5; D unclear. CDR3 length: 12 residues. V was clipped by 2 bases and J by 7 bases, with 6 bases between them. Per germline, CDR1 LGHNA and CDR2 YSLEER. The CDR3 region has the DNA TGCGCCAGCAGCCAACCAGGACAGCCCCAGCATTTT. This sequence encodes CASSQPGQPQHF.

This rearrangement joins TRBV11-3 to TRBJ1-6, with D possibly matching TRBD1 (6 bases). Germline V lookup: CDR1 SGHNT, CDR2 YENEEA. The CDR3 runs 13 residues. Between the trimmed V and J ends, which lost 5 bases and 8 bases, there was a span of 10 bases. CDR3 amino acids: CASSPRTDSPLHF. CDR3 bases: TGTGCCAGCAGCCCGAGGACAGATTCACCCCTCCACTTT.

This clone is a singleton in its sample. The chain has TRBV7-8 and TRBJ2-7, with D possibly matching TRBD2 (6 bases). The CDR3 is made up of 12 amino acids. The germline V gene has CDR1 SGHVS and CDR2 FQNEAQ. Trimming stripped 5 bases from V and 3 bases from J, with 8 bases between. As DNA, the CDR3 is TGTGCCAGCAGCCCCGGGGGCTACGAGCAGTACGTC. This codes for CASSPGGYEQYV.

J is TRBJ1-2 and V is TRBV30; D not certain. The germline CDR1 and CDR2 sequences are GTSNPN and SVGIG (reference sequence). V lost 2 bases and J 0 bases, leaving 19 bases between the germline ends. The CDR3 length is 17 residues. In nucleotides, the CDR3 is TGTGCCTGGAGTCCCAGACGCGGTCGGCCTCCTAACTATGGCTACACCTTC. Translated, it gives CAWSPRRGRPPNYGYTF.

The rearrangement links TRBV9 to TRBJ2-1; 8 bases are a match to TRBD1. Germline assignment: CDR1 SGDLS and CDR2 YYNGEE. The CDR3 length is 16 residues. The junction had 15 bases not matched to a gene; V was cut back by 4 bases and J by 9 bases. CDR3 protein: CASSSIVDRVEVEQFF. The CDR3 nucleotides read TGTGCCAGCAGCTCAATAGTGGACAGGGTTGAAGTTGAGCAGTTCTTC.

The chain combines TRBV18 with TRBJ1-1; perhaps TRBD1 as D (5 bases). V was shortened by 3 bases and J by 3 bases, with 17 bases between the two germline ends. Looked up from germline, CDR1 is KGHSH and CDR2 is LQKENI. CDR3 size: 16 residues. The CDR3 sequence is CASSPVMVGTHTEAFF. The CDR3 DNA is TGTGCCAGCTCACCGGTAATGGTCGGGACTCACACTGAAGCTTTCTTT.

The chain has TRBV18 and TRBJ2-6, with a possible D match to TRBD2 (6 bases). Germline V gene lookup returns CDR1 KGHSH and CDR2 LQKENI. The CDR3 totals 16 residues. The V and J ends lost 3 bases and 4 bases respectively, with 13 bases between them. The CDR3 loop reads CASSPTGTLGANVLTF. Written as DNA, the CDR3 is TGTGCCAGCTCACCCACCGGGACTCTGGGGGCCAACGTCCTGACTTTC.

J is TRBJ1-4 and V is TRBV5-8; D is ambiguous. The CDR3 length is 12 residues. Looked up from germline, CDR1 is SGHTS and CDR2 is YDEGEE. V was shortened by 5 bases and J by 4 bases, with 6 bases between the two germline ends. The CDR3, as DNA: TGTGCCAGCAGGGCAGATAATGAAAAACTGTTTTTT. Its protein product is CASRADNEKLFF.

The chain's CDR3 is CASSLRPGQGMQETQYF. The CDR3 DNA reads TGCGCCAGCAGCCTACGCCCGGGACAGGGAATGCAAGAGACCCAGTACTTC. The V and J genes are TRBV5-1 and TRBJ2-5, with 9 bases fitting TRBD1. Germline V gene data show CDR1 as SGHRS and CDR2 as YFSETQ. V shed 4 bases and J 2 bases; nucleotides not matched to a gene: 12. The CDR3 extends over 17 amino acids.

The chain recombines TRBV28 with TRBJ1-2, with 8 bases lining up with TRBD1. V dropped 4 bases and J dropped 13; count of bases not matched to a gene: 5. The CDR3 totals 11 residues. The germline V gene has CDR1 MDHEN and CDR2 SYDVKM. CDR3 sequence: CASSSNRGFTF. DNA of the CDR3: TGTGCCAGCAGTTCCAACAGGGGGTTCACCTTC.

This chain joins TRBV11-2 and TRBJ2-2; tentatively, D is TRBD1 (6 bases). V dropped 4 bases and J dropped 4 bases, with 10 bases sitting between them. The CDR3 loop spans 14 amino acids. From germline, CDR1 is SGHAT and CDR2 FQNNGV. Here the CDR3 reads CASSYTGSTGELFF. The CDR3 DNA reads as TGTGCCAGCAGCTATACAGGGAGCACCGGGGAGCTGTTTTTT.

The chain's CDR3 is CASSQEGGQVTNEKLFF. The CDR3 bases are TGCGCCAGCAGCCAAGAAGGGGGCCAGGTTACTAATGAAAAACTGTTTTTT. The chain recombines TRBV4-1 with TRBJ1-4; 7 bases agree with TRBD1. The germline V gene has CDR1 MGHRA and CDR2 YSYEKL. The J segment lost 2 bases and the V segment lost 0 bases, leaving 6 bases of the junction unmatched. This CDR3 has 17 residues.

The J gene is TRBJ1-2, the V gene TRBV27; maybe TRBD1 (6 bases). The V end was cut by 4 bases, the J end by 4 bases, with 13 bases between. This CDR3 has 14 amino acids. Germline-derived CDR1 and CDR2 are MNHEY and SMNVEV (reference sequence). The CDR3 DNA is TGTGCCAGCAGTTGGGGGGGGCCCTTCTATGGCTACACCTTC. It specifies CASSWGGPFYGYTF.

This clone was observed a handful of times. V usage is TRBV9 and J usage is TRBJ2-1; 7 bases line up with TRBD1. Unmatched junction bases numbered 6, after V lost 5 bases and J lost 10 bases. Germline V gene sequence: CDR1 SGDLS, CDR2 YYNGEE. CDR3 size: 12 residues. CDR3 residues: CASSLQGDEQFF. The CDR3 nucleotides are TGTGCCAGCAGTCTCCAGGGGGACGAGCAGTTCTTC. The full variable domain, its missing parts supplied by reference TRBV9 and TRBJ2-1, is DSGVTQTPKHLITATGQRVTLRCSPRSGDLSVYWYQQSLDQGLQFLIQYYNGEERAKGNILERFSAQQFPDLHSELNLSSLELGDSALYFCASSLQGDEQFFGPGTRLTVL.

V and J are TRBV6-5 and TRBJ1-5, with D uncertain. There are 15 residues in the CDR3. The germline V gene has CDR1 MNHEY and CDR2 SVGAGI. The V gene lost 3 bases and the J gene lost 0 bases, with 9 bases spanning the gap. The DNA for the CDR3 is TGTGCCAGCAGTTATAGTTTCGGTAGCAATCAGCCCCAGCATTTT. Amino acids: CASSYSFGSNQPQHF.

This clone was found a few times. CDR3 in amino acids: CASSQTGNGSPLHF. The CDR3, as DNA: TGTGCCAGCAGCCAAACAGGGAATGGTTCACCCCTCCACTTT. The rearrangement links TRBV3-1 (or the pseudogene TRBV3-2) to TRBJ1-6; the D gene is possibly TRBD1 (6 bases). CDR3 length: 14 amino acids. In germline, CDR1 is LGHDT, CDR2 YNNKEL (reference sequence). Trimming pared 2 bases from V and 9 bases from J, leaving 11 bases between.

A single count supports this clone. The chain has TRBV2 and TRBJ2-2, with TRBD2 identical over 10 bases. This CDR3 is built from 17 residues. CDR1 is SNHLY and CDR2 is FYNNEI in the germline V gene. The V and J ends lost 6 bases and 5 bases, in that order; junction bases with no gene match: 12. DNA of the CDR3: TGTGCCAGCAGGCTTACCGGGACTAGCGACTGGACCGGGGAGCTGTTTTTT. Amino acids: CASRLTGTSDWTGELFF.

The chain couples TRBV5-1 to TRBJ2-5; 9 bases line up with TRBD2. CDR3 length: 16 residues. V lost 9 bases and J lost 1; bases outside the gene matches: 13. Germline V lookup: CDR1 SGHRS, CDR2 YFSETQ. CDR3 in amino acids: CATTAWSGGPQETQYF. DNA of the CDR3: TGCGCCACCACCGCCTGGAGCGGGGGGCCCCAAGAGACCCAGTACTTC.